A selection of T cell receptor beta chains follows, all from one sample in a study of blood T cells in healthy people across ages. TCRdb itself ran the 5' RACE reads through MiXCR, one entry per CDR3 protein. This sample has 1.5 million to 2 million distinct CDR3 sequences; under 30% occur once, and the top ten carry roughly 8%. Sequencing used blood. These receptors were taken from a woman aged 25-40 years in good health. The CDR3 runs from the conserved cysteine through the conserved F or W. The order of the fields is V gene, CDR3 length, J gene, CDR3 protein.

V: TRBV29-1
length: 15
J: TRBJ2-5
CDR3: CSVEAGRVYQETQYF

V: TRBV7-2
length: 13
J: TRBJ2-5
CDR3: CASSFTSSRAQYF

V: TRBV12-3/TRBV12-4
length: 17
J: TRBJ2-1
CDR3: CASSSTSGGYPYNEQFF

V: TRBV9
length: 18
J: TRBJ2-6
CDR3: CASSLHNREGYGANVLTF

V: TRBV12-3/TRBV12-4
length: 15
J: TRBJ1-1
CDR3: CASSFRNLMNTEAFF

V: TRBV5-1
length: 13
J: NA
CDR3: CASHPWGGETQYF

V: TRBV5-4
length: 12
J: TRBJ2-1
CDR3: CASSYGTEKQFF

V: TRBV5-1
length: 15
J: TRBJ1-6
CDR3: CASSLGPVGNSPLHF

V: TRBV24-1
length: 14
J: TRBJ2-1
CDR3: CATSNADSYNEQFF

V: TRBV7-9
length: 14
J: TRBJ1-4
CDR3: CASTPGGFNEKRFF

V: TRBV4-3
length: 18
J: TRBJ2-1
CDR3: CASSQDPGGLLSYNEQFF

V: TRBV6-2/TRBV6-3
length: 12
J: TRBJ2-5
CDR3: CASKSQKETQYF

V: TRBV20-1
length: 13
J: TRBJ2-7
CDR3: CSASGTGAYEQYF

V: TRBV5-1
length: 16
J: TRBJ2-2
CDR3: CASSIQGGQNTGELFF

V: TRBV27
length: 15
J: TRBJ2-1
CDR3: CASSLISGVYNEQFF

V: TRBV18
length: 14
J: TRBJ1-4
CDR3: CASSPPGGGEKLFF

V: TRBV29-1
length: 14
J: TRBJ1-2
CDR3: CSVERGAVDYGYTF

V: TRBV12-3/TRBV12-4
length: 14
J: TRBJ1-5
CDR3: CASSPDRGEQPQHF

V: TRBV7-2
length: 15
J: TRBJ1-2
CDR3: CASSLPSLGAIGYTF

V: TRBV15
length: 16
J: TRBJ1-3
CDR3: CATSRDLGSTGNTIYF

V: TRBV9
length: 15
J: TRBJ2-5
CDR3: CASSVEIRTQETQYF

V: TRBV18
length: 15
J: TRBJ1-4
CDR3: CASSPQGGQGEKLFF

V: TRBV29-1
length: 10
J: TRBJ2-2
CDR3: CSAITGELFF

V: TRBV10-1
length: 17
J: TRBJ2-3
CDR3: CASSGPGGQSSTDTQYF

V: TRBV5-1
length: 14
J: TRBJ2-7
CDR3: CASSLGQKTYEQYF

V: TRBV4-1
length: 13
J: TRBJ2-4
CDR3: CASSGTGGRIQYF

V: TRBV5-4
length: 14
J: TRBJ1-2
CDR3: CASSSGTDKSGYTF

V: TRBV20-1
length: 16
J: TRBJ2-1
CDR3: CSARDPASGTYNEQFF

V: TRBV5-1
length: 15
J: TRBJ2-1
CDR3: CASSLLLGGSNEQFF

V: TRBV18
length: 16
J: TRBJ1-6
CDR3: CASSPDGLSYNSPLHF

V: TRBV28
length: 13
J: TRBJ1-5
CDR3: CASTGAANQPQHF

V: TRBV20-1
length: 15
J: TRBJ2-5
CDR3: CSARDSAGAWSEQYF

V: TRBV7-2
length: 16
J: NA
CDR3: CASSLLAGGGGETQYF

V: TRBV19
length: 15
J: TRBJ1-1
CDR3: CASSSPFWGSTEAFF

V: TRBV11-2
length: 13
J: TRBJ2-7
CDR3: CACSFSQGYEQYF

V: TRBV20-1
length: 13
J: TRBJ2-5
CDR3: CSAGADSPSGQYF

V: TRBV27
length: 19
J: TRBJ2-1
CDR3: CASSLSGGDVALLYNEQFF

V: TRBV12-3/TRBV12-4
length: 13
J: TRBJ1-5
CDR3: CASRQGETQPQHF

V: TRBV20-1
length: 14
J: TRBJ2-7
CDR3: CSADVSGEGYEQYF

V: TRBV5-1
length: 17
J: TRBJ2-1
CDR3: CASSLDSHSHSYNEQFF

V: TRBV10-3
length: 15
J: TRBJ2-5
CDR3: CAISASGRTQETQYF

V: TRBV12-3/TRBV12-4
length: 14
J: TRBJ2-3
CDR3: CASTLYDRSGTQYF

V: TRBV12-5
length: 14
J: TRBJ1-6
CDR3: CASGGGTTSSPLHF

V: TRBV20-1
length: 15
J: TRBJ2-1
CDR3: CSAPEGGLDYNEQFF

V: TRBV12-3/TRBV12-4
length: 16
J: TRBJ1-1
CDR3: CASSLRPTDSTVEAFF

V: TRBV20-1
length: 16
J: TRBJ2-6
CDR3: CSAKETRGSGANVLTF

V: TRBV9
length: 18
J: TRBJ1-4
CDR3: CASSPPPGQQPGGEKLFF

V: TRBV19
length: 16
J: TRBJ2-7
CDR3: CASSIDRAGASYEQYF

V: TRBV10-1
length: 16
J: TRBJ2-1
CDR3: CASSESTGLGWNEQFF

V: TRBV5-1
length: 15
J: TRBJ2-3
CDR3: CASALTGGLGDTQYF

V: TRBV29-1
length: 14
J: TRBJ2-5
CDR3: CSGGPTAGDETQYF

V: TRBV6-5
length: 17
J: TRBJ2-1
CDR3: CASSRPSRRGGYNEQFF

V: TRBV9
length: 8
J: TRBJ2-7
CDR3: CASSLPYF

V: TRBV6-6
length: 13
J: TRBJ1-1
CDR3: CATSLNRQPEAFF